This TCR beta chain emerged from a study of cytomegalovirus exposure and HLA in healthy donors. The PCR had 60 Vbeta and 13 Jbeta primers. Only in-frame clones appear in the TCRdb table, and some are missing; sequencing was by immunoSEQ multiplex PCR. The sample holds about 130,000 clones, around 80% seen once. V was pared by 4 bases and J by 0 bases, with 10 bases between. Germline lookup yields CDR1 SQVTM and CDR2 ANQGSEA. The CDR3 is 14 residues long. Sequenced: PBMCs. This rearrangement joins TRBV29-1 to TRBJ1-3; D gene unclear. The receptor's source is a man aged 45 to 65 in good health and CMV-seronegative. CDR3 bases: TGCAGCGTTGGGGCAGGCAACTCTGGAAACACCATATATTTT. Protein: CSVGAGNSGNTIYF.